This T cell receptor beta chain was retrieved from a study of blood T cell repertoires in COVID-19. Study-level information: Italy, Spain and the United States were the sources of the convalescent and acute COVID-19 samples. The cDNA or gDNA used as material had been derived from T cells, B-cell-depleted T cells, or PBMCs.

Per the authors' pipeline: Amplification of reference gene primers provided the estimated nucleated cell counts. Generated by immunoSEQ multiplex PCR, the TCRdb table keeps only in-frame clones and is missing some. Clonal size and the V and J genes are those of that table, whereas D and trimming came from the DNA. The table has about 230,000 clones, 87% seen once. The CDR3 runs 13 residues. Germline CDR1 reads LNHDA; CDR2 reads SQIVND (reference sequence). V was clipped by 4 bases and J by 13 bases, with 19 bases between them. This clone was detected a few times. Sequenced: peripheral blood. The rearrangement uses TRBV19 and TRBJ2-5; maybe TRBD2 (6 bases). This TCR came from a woman aged 18-29 years who had recovered from COVID-19. CDR3 sequence reads: CASSNPPGGGPYF. CDR3 in DNA: TGTGCCAGTAGTAACCCCCCCGGGGGAGGTCCGTACTTC.